This entry lists 5 T cell receptor beta chains sequenced from one sample in a study of immune heterogeneity within non-small cell lung tumors. TCR beta CDR3 was amplified by multiplex PCR, first round about 10 cycles, 32 V and 13 J primers. TCRdb ran MiXCR on the multiplex PCR reads and lists one entry per CDR3 protein. The sample lists around 11,000 distinct CDR3 sequences, under 35% occurring once. TCRs were amplified from approximately 600 ng gDNA of bulk tumor per sample. Widely spaced biopsies, several per primary tumor, were obtained at surgery. Curative surgery was performed on patients who had untreated, newly diagnosed non-small cell lung cancer. Sequenced material: lung tumor tissue. The receptors here all came from a woman between 45 and 60 years old with non-small cell lung cancer.

Worth noting for this clonotype: A much larger clone lies a single base off, so this may be a read error. This rearrangement joins TRBV11-2 to TRBJ2-7; TRBD2 aligns across 8 bases. CDR1 is SGHAT, CDR2 FQNNGV, per germline. This CDR3 contains 14 residues. CDR3 in DNA: TGTGCCAGCAGCCAAAGCGGGAGCGTGTACGATCAGTACTTC. Amino acid sequence: CASSQSGSVYDQYF.

Ten or more counts support this clonotype. The rearrangement joins TRBV12-3 or TRBV12-4 to TRBJ1-1, with D possibly being TRBD1 (5 bases). Between the trimmed V and J ends, which lost 7 bases and 8 bases, there was a span of 14 bases. This CDR3 has 12 amino acids. The CDR3 reads CASNIYRGEAFF. In nucleotides, the CDR3 is TGTGCCAGCAATATTTACCGGGGCGAAGCTTTCTTT.

J is TRBJ1-2 and V is TRBV28, with 7 bases that match TRBD1. CDR1 and CDR2 (germline): MDHEN, SYDVKM. V lost 5 bases to trimming and J lost 4 bases; unmatched junction nucleotides: 7. This CDR3 contains 14 residues. The CDR3 region has the DNA TGTGCCAGCAGTAACAATCAGGGGGGCTATGGCTACACCTTC. Translating it yields CASSNNQGGYGYTF.

A word on this clonotype: No conserved phenylalanine or tryptophan ends this CDR3, so it is likely a read error. The limits of the CDR3 on the DNA are not certain, so only TCRdb's listed CDR3 is given. V is TRBV20-1 and J is TRBJ2-3; the DNA was not used to check the table's D call, TRBD1. The length of the CDR3 is 18 amino acids, counting both ends. CDR1 and CDR2 (germline): DFQATT, SNEGSKA (reference sequence). This CDR3 reads CSARKRGTGAQYEQYFGP.

There are many counts of this clonotype. The chain combines TRBV12-3 or TRBV12-4 with TRBJ1-6, with 7 bases identical to TRBD1. With 6 bases clipped from V and 8 bases from J, the junction kept 7 bases outside the gene matches. This CDR3 comprises 14 residues. Here the CDR3 DNA reads TGTGCCAGCAGCCCCCAGGGGGGGGATTCACCCCTCCACTTT. It translates to CASSPQGGDSPLHF.